This T cell receptor (beta chain) comes out of a study of T-cell reconstitution after alpha-beta-depleted transplantation in children. Study findings and constraints: About two months after transplant, alpha-beta T cells reportedly came from several hundred expanded graft clones.

A library of TCRbeta sequences, prepared with unique molecular identifiers, was generated. TCRdb used MiXCR to reprocess the PCR reads, holding one entry per CDR3 protein. In the table there are about 540,000 distinct CDR3 sequences, 25% to 30% of which are singletons. This clonotype appeared a few times. What it binds is not known. The germline CDR1 and CDR2 sequences are DFQATT and SNEGSKA (reference sequence). The CDR3 is 15 amino acids. Trimming left V 5 bases short and J 3 bases short, with 17 bases between. The specimen was PBMCs, collected before TCRalphabeta/CD19-depleted stem cell transplant. The receptor was derived from a boy in the first two years of life with Wiskott-Aldrich syndrome, due to receive a stem cell transplant. The chain joins TRBV20-1 to TRBJ2-1; the D gene is possibly TRBD1 (6 bases). This CDR3 is CSADGPGQGYNEQFF. The CDR3 DNA sequence: TGCAGTGCTGATGGGCCGGGACAAGGCTACAATGAGCAGTTCTTC.